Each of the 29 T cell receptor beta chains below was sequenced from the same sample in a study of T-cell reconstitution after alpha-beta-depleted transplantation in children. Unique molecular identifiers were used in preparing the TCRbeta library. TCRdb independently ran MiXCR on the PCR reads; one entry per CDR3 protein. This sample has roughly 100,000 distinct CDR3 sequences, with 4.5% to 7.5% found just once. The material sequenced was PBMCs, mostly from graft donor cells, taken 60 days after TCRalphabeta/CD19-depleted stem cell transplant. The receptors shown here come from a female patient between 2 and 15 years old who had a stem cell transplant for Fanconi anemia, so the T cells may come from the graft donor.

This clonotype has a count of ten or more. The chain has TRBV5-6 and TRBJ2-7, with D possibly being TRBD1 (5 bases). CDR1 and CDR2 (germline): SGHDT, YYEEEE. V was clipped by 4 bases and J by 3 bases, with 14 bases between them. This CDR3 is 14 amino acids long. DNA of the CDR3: TGTGCCAGCAGCCTGTTGCAGGGAAACTACGAGCAGTACTTC. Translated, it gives CASSLLQGNYEQYF.

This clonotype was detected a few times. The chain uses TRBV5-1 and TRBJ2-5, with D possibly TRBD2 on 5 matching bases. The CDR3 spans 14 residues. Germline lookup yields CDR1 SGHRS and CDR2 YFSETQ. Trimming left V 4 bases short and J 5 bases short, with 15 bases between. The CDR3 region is CASSGGPRRETQYF. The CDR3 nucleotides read TGCGCCAGCAGCGGAGGCCCTCGTCGGGAGACCCAGTACTTC.

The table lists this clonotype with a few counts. The CDR3 DNA reads as TGTGCCAGCAGCTTAATGGCCGGGAGGGCCGAGTATACGCAGTATTTT. Its translation: CASSLMAGRAEYTQYF. The chain couples TRBV7-3 to TRBJ2-3, with 8 bases lining up with TRBD2. V was pared by 1 base and J by 7 bases, with 10 bases of the junction left unmatched. CDR3 length: 16 amino acids. Germline V gene data show CDR1 as SGHTA and CDR2 as FQGTGA. Full variable domain (missing parts from reference TRBV7-3 and TRBJ2-3): GAGVSQTPSNKVTEKGKYVELRCDPISGHTALYWYRQSLGQGPEFLIYFQGTGAADDSGLPNDRFFAVRPEGSVSTLKIQRTERGDSAVYLCASSLMAGRAEYTQYFGPGTRLTVL.

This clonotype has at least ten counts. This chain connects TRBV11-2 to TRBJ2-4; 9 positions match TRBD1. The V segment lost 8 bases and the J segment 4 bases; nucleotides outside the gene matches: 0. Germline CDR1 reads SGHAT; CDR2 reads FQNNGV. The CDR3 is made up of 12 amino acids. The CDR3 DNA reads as TGTGCCAGCGGGACAGGGAAAAACATTCAGTACTTC. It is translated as CASGTGKNIQYF.

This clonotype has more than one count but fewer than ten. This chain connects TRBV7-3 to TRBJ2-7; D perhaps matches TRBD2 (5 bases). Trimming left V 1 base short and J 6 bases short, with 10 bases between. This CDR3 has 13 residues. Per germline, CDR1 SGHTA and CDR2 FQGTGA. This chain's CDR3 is CASSLNYEGEQYF. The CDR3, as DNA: TGTGCCAGCAGCTTAAACTACGAGGGCGAGCAGTACTTC.

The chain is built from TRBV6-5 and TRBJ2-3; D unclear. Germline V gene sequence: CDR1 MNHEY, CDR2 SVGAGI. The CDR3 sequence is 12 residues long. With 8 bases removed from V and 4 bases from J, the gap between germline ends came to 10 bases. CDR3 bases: TGTGCCAGCTCTCGACTCCCAGATACGCAGTATTTT. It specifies CASSRLPDTQYF.

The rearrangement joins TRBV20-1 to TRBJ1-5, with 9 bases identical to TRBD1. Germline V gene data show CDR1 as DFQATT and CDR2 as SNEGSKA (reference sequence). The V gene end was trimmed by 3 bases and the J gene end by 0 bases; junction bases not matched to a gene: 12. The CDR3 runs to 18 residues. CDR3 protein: CSASPRDRDFNSNQPQHF. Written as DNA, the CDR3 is TGCAGTGCTAGCCCCCGGGACAGGGACTTTAATAGCAATCAGCCCCAGCATTTT.

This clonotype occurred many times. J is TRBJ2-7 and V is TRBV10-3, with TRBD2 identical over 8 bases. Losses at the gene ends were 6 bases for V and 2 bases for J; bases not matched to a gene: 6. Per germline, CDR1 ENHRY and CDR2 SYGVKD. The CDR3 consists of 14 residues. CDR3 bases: TGTGCCATCAGCGACATAGCGGGAACCTACGAGCAGTACTTC. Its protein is CAISDIAGTYEQYF.

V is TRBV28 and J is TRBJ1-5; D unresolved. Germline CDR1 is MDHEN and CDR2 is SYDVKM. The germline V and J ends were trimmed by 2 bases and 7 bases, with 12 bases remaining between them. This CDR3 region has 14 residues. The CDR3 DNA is TGTGCCAGCAGTTTAGTGTTGGAGAACCAGCCCCAGCATTTT. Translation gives CASSLVLENQPQHF.

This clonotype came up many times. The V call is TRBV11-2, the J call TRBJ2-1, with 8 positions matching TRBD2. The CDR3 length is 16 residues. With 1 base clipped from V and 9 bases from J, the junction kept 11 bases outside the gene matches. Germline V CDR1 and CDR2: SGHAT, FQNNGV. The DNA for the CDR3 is TGTGCCAGCAGCTTAGGACCACGGGGGGGCCTGGGTGAGCAGTTCTTC. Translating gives CASSLGPRGGLGEQFF.

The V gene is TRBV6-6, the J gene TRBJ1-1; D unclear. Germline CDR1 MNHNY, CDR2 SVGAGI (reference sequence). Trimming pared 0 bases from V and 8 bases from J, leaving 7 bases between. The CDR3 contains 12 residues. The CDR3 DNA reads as TGTGCCAGCAGTTACTCAGGCTCGGAAGCTTTCTTT. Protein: CASSYSGSEAFF.

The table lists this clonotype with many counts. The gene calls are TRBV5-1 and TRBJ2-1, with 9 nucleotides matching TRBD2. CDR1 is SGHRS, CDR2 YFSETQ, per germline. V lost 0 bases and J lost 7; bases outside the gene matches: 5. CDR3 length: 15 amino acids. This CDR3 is CASSLATSGWNEQFF. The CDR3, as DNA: TGCGCCAGCAGCTTGGCGACTAGCGGCTGGAATGAGCAGTTCTTC.

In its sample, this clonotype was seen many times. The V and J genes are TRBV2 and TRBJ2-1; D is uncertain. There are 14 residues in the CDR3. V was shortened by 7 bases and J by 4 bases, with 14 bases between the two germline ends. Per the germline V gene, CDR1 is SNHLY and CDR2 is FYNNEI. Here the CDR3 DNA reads TGTGCCAGCAACAGCGAAATGGGATACAATGAGCAGTTCTTC. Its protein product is CASNSEMGYNEQFF. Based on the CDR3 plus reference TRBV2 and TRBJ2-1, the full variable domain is EPEVTQTPSHQVTQMGQEVILRCVPISNHLYFYWYRQILGQKVEFLVSFYNNEISEKSEIFDDQFSVERPDGSNFTLKIRSTKLEDSAMYFCASNSEMGYNEQFFGPGTRLTVL.

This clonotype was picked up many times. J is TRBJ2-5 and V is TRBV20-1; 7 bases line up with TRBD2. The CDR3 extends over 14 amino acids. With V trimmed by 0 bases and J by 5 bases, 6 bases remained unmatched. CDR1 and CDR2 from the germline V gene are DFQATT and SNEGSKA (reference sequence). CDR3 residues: CSARDTGGLETQYF. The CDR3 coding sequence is TGCAGTGCTAGAGATACGGGGGGTTTGGAGACCCAGTACTTC.

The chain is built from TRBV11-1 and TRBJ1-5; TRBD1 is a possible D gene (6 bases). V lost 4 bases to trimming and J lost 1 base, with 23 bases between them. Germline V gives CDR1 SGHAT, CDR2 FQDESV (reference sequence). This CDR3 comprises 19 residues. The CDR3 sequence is CASSSDLLTGGGSNQPQHF. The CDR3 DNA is TGTGCCAGCAGCTCCGACTTGTTAACGGGGGGCGGGAGCAATCAGCCCCAGCATTTT. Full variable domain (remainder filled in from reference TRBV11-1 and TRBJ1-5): EAEVAQSPRYKITEKSQAVAFWCDPISGHATLYWYRQILGQGPELLVQFQDESVVDDSQLPKDRFSAERLKGVDSTLKIQPAELGDSAMYLCASSSDLLTGGGSNQPQHFGDGTRLSIL.

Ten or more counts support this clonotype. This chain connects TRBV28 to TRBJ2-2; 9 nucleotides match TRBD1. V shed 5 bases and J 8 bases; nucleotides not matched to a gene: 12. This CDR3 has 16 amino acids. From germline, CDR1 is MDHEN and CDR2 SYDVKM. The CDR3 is CASSQPGQGWAGELFF. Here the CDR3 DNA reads TGTGCCAGCAGTCAGCCGGGACAGGGATGGGCAGGGGAGCTGTTTTTT.

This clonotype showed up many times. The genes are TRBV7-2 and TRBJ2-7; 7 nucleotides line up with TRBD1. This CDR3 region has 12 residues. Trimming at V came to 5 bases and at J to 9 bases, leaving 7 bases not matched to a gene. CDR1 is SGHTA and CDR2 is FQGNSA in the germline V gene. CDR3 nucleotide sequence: TGTGCCAGCAGCGCCGACAGGGTGTCGCAGTACTTC. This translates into CASSADRVSQYF.

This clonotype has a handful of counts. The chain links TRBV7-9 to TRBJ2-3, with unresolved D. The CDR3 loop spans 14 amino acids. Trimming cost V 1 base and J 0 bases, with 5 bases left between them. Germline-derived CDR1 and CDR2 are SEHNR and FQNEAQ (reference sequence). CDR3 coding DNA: TGTGCCAGCAGCTTAGTAGCCAGCACAGATACGCAGTATTTT. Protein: CASSLVASTDTQYF. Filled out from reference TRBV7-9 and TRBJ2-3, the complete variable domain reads DTGVSQNPRHKITKRGQNVTFRCDPISEHNRLYWYRQTLGQGPEFLTYFQNEAQLEKSRLLSDRFSAERPKGSFSTLEIQRTEQGDSAMYLCASSLVASTDTQYFGPGTRLTVL.

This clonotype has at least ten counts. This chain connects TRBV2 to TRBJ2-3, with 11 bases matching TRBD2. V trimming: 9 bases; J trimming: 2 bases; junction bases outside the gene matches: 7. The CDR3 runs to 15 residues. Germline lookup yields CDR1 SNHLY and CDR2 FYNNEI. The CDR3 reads CASTSGGWHTDTQYF. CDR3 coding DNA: TGTGCCAGTACTAGCGGGGGTTGGCACACAGATACGCAGTATTTT.

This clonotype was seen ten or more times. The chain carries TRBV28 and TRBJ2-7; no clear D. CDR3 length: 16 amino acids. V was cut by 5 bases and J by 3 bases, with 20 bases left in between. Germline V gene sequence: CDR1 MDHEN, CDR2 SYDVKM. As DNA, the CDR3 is TGTGCCAGCAGTCCCACTCCGGGTGGGAAGCGCTACGAGCAGTACTTC. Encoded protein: CASSPTPGGKRYEQYF.

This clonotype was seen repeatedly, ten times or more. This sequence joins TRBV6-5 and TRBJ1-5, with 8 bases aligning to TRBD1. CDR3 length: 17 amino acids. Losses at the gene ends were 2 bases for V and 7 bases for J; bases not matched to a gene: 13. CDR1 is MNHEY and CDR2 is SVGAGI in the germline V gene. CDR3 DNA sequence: TGTGCCAGCAGTTACACACTTGGGCAGGGGGCAGGGCAGCCCCAGCATTTT. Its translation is CASSYTLGQGAGQPQHF.

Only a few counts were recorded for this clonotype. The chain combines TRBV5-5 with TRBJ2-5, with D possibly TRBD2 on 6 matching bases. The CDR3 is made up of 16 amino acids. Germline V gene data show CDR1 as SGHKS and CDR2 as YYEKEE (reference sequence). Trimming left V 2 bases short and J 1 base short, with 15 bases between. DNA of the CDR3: TGTGCCAGCAGCTTTTGGTATGGCGGGACCCAAGAGACCCAGTACTTC. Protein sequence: CASSFWYGGTQETQYF.

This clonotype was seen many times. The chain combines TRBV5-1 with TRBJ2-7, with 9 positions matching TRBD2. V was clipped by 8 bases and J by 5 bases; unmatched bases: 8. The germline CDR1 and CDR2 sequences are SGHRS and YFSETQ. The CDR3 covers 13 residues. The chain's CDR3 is CASSGSSSDEQYF. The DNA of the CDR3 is TGCGCCAGTAGCGGGAGTTCGTCTGACGAGCAGTACTTC.

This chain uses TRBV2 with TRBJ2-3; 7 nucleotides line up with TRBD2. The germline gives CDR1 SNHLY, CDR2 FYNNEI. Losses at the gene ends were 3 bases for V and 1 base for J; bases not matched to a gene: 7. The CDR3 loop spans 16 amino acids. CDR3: CASSDPSGIGTDTQYF. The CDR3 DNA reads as TGTGCCAGCAGTGATCCGAGCGGGATCGGCACAGATACGCAGTATTTT.

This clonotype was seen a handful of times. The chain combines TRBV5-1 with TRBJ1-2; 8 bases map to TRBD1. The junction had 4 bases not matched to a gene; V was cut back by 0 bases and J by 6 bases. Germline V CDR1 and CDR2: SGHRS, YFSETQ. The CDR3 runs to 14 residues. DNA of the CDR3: TGCGCCAGCAGCTTGGACAGGGGGGGGAATGGCTACACCTTC. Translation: CASSLDRGGNGYTF.

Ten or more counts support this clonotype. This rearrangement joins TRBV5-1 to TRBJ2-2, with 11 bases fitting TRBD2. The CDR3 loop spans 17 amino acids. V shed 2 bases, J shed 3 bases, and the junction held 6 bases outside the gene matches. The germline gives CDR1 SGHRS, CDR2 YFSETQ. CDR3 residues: CASSFSGRAMDTGELFF. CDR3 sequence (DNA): TGCGCCAGCAGCTTTAGCGGGAGGGCCATGGACACCGGGGAGCTGTTTTTT.

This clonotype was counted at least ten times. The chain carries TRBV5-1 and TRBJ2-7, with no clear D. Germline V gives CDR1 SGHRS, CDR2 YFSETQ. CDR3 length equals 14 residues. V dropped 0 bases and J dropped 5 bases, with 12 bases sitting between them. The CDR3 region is CASSLASEEDEQYF. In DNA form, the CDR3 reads TGCGCCAGCAGCTTGGCCTCGGAAGAGGACGAGCAGTACTTC.

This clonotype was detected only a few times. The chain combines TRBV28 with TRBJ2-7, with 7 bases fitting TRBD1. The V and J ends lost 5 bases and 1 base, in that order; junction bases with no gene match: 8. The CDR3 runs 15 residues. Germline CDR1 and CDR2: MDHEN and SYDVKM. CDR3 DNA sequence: TGTGCCAGCAGTCGGACAGGAGCTCTTTCCTACGAGCAGTACTTC. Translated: CASSRTGALSYEQYF.

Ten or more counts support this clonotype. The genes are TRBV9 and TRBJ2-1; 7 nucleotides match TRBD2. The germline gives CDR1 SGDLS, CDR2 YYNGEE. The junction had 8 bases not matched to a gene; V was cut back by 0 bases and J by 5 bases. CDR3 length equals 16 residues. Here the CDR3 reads CASSVGGAGVHNEQFF. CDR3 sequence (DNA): TGTGCCAGCAGCGTAGGGGGTGCGGGGGTCCACAATGAGCAGTTCTTC.